This TCR beta chain came from a study of shared clonotypes between healthy human individuals. Germline CDR1 and CDR2: SGHVS and FQNEAQ. The CDR3 covers 13 residues. Germline trimming cut 5 bases from V and 8 bases from J; bases unmatched to any gene: 7. All donors were Caucasian adults living in Nashville, Tennessee. The table lists this clone with a few counts. Repertoires were generated with immunoSEQ multiplex PCR, while TCRdb's copy carries only in-frame clones and drops some. The sample contains about 500,000 clones, roughly four fifths of which appear only once. This TCR was sampled from a woman aged 35 to 49 in good health. Some clones in this sample may be carry-over from other donors' samples. Sequences were obtained from PBMCs. The rearrangement joins TRBV7-8 to TRBJ1-2; 8 bases fit TRBD1. CDR3: CASSLDRGRGYTF. Here the CDR3 DNA reads TGTGCCAGCAGCCTAGACAGGGGTAGAGGCTACACCTTC. The whole variable domain, remainder taken from reference TRBV7-8 and TRBJ1-2, is GAGVSQSPRYKVAKRGQDVALRCDPISGHVSLFWYQQALGQGPEFLTYFQNEAQLDKSGLPSDRFFAERPEGSVSTLKIQRTQQEDSAVYLCASSLDRGRGYTFGSGTRLTVV.